This TCR beta chain was identified during a study of blood T cell repertoires in COVID-19 (dated by TCRdb to the early 2020s). Regarding the study in general: Samples from collaborators originated in the United States, Italy and Spain and spanned both the acute and convalescent phases of COVID-19. The material from the prospective study consisted of cDNA or gDNA derived from T cells, B-cell-depleted T cells, or PBMCs. Subjects who had been exposed to COVID-19, were actively infected with it, or had recovered from it provided the deeply sampled blood TCRbeta repertoires that made up the dataset. The repertoires were released in a freely available public database intended as a resource for research on the immune response to SARS-CoV-2. Samples came from the ongoing ImmuneRACE study (first 160 participants) plus 1,254 subjects from 6 global collaborators. A de-identified subject ID, COVID-19 status, age in years and sex were almost always included in the sample metadata. HLA class I and class II types, where available, came from metadata supplied by the sample provider rather than from assay-based typing. What the authors observed across the whole study: The amount of clinical and demographic metadata varied by source and participant and was provided uncurated.

Whole blood was collected in K2EDTA tubes by collaborating institutions according to the institutions' own protocols. For TCRbeta analysis, collaborator samples were shipped as frozen whole blood, as isolated PBMCs, or as DNA extracted from either sample type. CDR1 and CDR2, per the germline V gene, are SGHTA and FQGNSA. V and J are truncated by 0 bases and 6 bases respectively, leaving an intervening sequence of 8 bases. From cysteine to phenylalanine, the CDR3 is 13 amino acids long. The retained sequence is limited to the CDR3, 39 bases, with the frame set at the first base. TCRbeta CDR3 regions were amplified from genomic DNA using the immunoSEQ Assay, a bias-controlled multiplex PCR. On the study's bioinformatics: Nucleated cell counts per sample were estimated from amplification of reference gene primers within the assay. To quantify the absolute abundance of each unique TCRbeta CDR3 rearrangement, sequence reads were collapsed and filtered. For each sample, productive Simpson clonality was calculated as the square root of Simpson's diversity index over productive rearrangements. The table was pulled from immuneACCESS by TCRdb, which kept in-frame rearrangements only. Such tables lose some clones; where checked, under half of the loss comes from unresolved V genes, and the rest has no known cause. Clone size and V and J calls were adopted from that table, with D and trimming inferred from the DNA. The sample yields 150,000 to 200,000 clones; 88% were counted once. Less than 5.5% of the sample is taken by the ten largest.

Worth noting for this clone: This clone's antigen is unknown. No much larger clone is present one base from it, and per-base qualities are unavailable.

The origin of this receptor is a human donor in a cohort sampled during active COVID-19. Sequencing was performed on peripheral blood. The chain uses TRBV7-2 and TRBJ1-2; no D segment can be confidently identified. The DNA sequence is TGTGCCAGCAGCTTAGCGCGGAGGGATGGCTACACCTTC. This codes for CASSLARRDGYTF.